This TCR beta chain was identified in a study of CD8 T cells in ankylosing spondylitis. Germline values: CDR1 MNHNY, CDR2 SVGAGI (reference sequence). The CDR3 is made up of 13 amino acids. Trimming pared 6 bases from V and 5 bases from J, leaving 13 bases between. TCRdb reprocessed the 5' RACE reads with MiXCR, giving one entry per CDR3 protein. Of about 30,000 distinct CDR3 sequences in the sample, 13% to 15% were seen once. The chain links TRBV6-6 to TRBJ2-5, with TRBD2 as a possible D gene (5 bases). This TCR came from a male donor with ankylosing spondylitis or in good health (not recorded which). The sample was blood. CDR3 loop: CASSRSGGETQYF. The DNA of the CDR3 is TGTGCCAGCAGCCGAAGCGGAGGCGAGACCCAGTACTTC.